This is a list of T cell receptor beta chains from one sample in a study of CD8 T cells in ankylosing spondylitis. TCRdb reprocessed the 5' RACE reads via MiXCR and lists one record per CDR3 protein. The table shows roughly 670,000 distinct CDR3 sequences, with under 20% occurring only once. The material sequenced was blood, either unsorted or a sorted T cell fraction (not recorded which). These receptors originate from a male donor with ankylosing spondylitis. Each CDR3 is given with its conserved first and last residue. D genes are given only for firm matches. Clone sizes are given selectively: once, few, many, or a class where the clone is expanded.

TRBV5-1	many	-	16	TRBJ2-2	CASSLLVQGNTGELFF	TGCGCCAGCAGCTTGTTGGTGCAGGGGAACACCGGGGAGCTGTTTTTT
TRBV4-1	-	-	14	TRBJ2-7	CASSQDPTLNEQYF	TGCGCCAGCAGCCAAGATCCGACGTTAAACGAGCAGTACTTC
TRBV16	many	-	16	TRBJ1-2	CASSQTRGEQNYGYTF	TGTGCCAGCAGCCAGACGAGGGGGGAACAAAACTATGGCTACACCTTC
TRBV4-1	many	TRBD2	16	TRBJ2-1	CASSQGLAGGFNEQFF	TGCGCCAGCAGCCAGGGACTAGCGGGAGGGTTCAATGAGCAGTTCTTC
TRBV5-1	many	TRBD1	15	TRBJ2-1	CASSLGTGGYNEQFF	TGTGCCAGCAGCTTAGGGACAGGGGGTTACAATGAGCAGTTCTTC
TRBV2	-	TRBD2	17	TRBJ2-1	CASSEALRTSGYNEQFF	TGTGCCAGCAGTGAAGCGCTAAGGACTAGCGGTTACAATGAGCAGTTCTTC
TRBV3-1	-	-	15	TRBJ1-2	CASSQGLKANYGYTF	TGTGCCAGCAGCCAAGGTCTTAAAGCTAACTATGGCTACACCTTC
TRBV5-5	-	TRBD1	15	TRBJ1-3	CASSARQGAGNTIYF	TGTGCCAGCAGCGCGCGACAGGGGGCGGGAAACACCATATATTTT
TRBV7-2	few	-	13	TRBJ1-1	CASSFGTGAVSFF	-
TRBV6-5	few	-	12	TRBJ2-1	CASTAGHNEQFF	TGTGCCAGCACCGCCGGCCACAATGAGCAGTTCTTC
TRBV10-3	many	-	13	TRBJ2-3	CAIQTASTDTQYF	TGTGCCATCCAGACGGCTAGCACAGATACGCAGTATTTT
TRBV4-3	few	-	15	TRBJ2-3	CASSQELGFSDTQYF	TGCGCCAGCAGCCAGGAGTTAGGTTTTTCAGATACGCAGTATTTT
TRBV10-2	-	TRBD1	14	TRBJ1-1	CASSEYQGGTEAFF	TGCGCCAGCAGTGAGTACCAGGGGGGCACTGAAGCTTTCTTT
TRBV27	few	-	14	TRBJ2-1	CASSPPGGDNEQFF	TGTGCCAGCAGTCCCCCGGGCGGAGACAATGAGCAGTTCTTC
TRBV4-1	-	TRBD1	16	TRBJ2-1	CASSSQGGTGPHEQFF	TGCGCCAGCAGCTCACAAGGTGGGACAGGGCCTCATGAGCAGTTCTTC
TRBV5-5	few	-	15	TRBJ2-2	CASTRGGKGTGELFF	TGTGCCAGCACTCGGGGCGGGAAGGGGACCGGGGAGCTGTTTTTT
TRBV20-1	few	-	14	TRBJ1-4	CSAIVGPLNEKLFF	TGCAGTGCTATCGTGGGGCCTTTGAATGAAAAACTGTTTTTT
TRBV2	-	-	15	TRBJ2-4	CASSHRRVAKNIQYF	TGTGCCAGCAGCCACCGTAGGGTAGCCAAAAACATTCAGTACTTC
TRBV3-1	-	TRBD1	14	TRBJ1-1	CASSPRDRGEKAFF	TGTGCCAGCAGCCCCCGGGACAGGGGGGAAAAGGCTTTCTTT
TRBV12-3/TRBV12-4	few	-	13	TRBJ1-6	CASTRDPGSPLHF	TGTGCCAGCACCCGGGACCCGGGGTCACCCCTCCACTTT
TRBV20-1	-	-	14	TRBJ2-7	CSAGPLEAPYEQYF	TGCAGTGCTGGTCCATTAGAAGCCCCCTACGAGCAGTACTTC
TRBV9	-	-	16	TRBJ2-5	CASSVGVRGGQETQYF	TGTGCCAGCAGCGTAGGTGTCCGAGGAGGGCAAGAGACCCAGTACTTC
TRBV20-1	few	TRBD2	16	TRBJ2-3	CSATPLAGVRTDTQYF	TGCAGTGCTACCCCACTAGCGGGAGTGCGCACAGATACGCAGTATTTT
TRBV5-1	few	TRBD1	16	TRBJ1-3	CASSRQGSSSGNTIYF	TGCGCCAGCAGCAGACAGGGGTCCTCCTCTGGAAACACCATATATTTT
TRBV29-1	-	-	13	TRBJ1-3	CSVGGSSGNTIYF	TGCAGCGTTGGGGGCAGCTCTGGAAACACCATATATTTT
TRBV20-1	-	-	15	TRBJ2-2	CSARVAGRATGELFF	TGCAGTGCTAGAGTGGCGGGAAGGGCCACCGGGGAGCTGTTTTTT
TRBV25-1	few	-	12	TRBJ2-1	CASSELIGEQFF	TGTGCCAGCAGTGAATTAATTGGGGAGCAGTTCTTC
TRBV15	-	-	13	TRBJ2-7	CATSRDRDHEQYF	TGTGCCACCAGCAGAGACAGGGACCACGAGCAGTACTTC
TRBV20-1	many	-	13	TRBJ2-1	CSARGTAGIEQFF	TGCAGTGCTAGAGGTACGGCGGGAATTGAGCAGTTCTTC
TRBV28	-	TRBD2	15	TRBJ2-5	CASSFMTSGKETQYF	TGTGCCAGCAGTTTTATGACTAGCGGGAAAGAGACCCAGTACTTC
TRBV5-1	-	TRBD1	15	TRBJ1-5	CASAPGGGSNQPQHF	TGCGCCAGCGCCCCAGGGGGGGGTAGCAATCAGCCCCAGCATTTT
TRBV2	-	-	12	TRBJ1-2	CASSGLAYGYTF	TGTGCCAGCAGTGGTTTAGCCTATGGCTACACCTTC
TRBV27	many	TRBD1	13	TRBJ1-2	CASSLQGGYGYTF	TGTGCCAGCAGTCTCCAGGGGGGCTATGGCTACACCTTC
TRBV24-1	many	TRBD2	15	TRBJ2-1	CATTHEAGGFQEQFF	TGTGCCACCACTCACGAAGCGGGAGGCTTTCAGGAGCAGTTCTTC
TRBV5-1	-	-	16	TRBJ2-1	CASSLWTELTYNEQFF	TGCGCCAGCAGCCTATGGACAGAACTTACCTACAATGAGCAGTTCTTC
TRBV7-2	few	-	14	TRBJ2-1	CASRPTVSYNEQFF	TGTGCCAGCAGACCCACAGTCTCCTACAATGAGCAGTTCTTC